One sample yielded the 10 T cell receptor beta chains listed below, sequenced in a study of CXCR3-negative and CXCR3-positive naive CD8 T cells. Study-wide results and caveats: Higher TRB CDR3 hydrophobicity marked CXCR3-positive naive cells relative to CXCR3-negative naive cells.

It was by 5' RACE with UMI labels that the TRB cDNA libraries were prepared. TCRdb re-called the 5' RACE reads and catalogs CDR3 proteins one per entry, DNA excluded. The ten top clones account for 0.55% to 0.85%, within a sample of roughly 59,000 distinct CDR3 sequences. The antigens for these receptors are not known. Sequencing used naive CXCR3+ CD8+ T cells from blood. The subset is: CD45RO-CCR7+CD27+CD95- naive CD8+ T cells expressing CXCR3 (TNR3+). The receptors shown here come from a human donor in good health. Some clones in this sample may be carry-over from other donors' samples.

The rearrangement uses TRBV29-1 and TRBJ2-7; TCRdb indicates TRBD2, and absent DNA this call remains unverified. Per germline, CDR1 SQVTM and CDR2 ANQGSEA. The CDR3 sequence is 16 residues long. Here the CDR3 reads CSVELAGDLLTYEQYF.

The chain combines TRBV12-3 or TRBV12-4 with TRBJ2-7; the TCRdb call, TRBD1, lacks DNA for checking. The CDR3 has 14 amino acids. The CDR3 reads CASRTDRGRDEQYF.

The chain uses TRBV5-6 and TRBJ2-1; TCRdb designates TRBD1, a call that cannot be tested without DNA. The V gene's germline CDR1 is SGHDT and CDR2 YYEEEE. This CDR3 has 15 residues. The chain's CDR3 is CASSPGQGTYNEQFF.

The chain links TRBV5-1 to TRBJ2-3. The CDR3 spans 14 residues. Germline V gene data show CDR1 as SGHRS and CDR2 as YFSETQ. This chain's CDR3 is CASSLEQSTDTQYF.

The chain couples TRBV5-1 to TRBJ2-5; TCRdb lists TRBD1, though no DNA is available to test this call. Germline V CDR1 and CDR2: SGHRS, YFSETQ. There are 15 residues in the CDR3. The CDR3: CASSGGDSNQETQYF.

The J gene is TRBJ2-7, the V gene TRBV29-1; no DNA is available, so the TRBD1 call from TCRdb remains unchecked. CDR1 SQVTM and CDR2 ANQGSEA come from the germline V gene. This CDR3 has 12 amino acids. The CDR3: CSVGDGTYEQYF.

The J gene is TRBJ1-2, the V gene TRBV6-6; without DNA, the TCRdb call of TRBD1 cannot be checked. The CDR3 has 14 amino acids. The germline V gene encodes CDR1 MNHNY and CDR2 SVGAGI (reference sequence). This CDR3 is CASSYSLTGAGYTF.

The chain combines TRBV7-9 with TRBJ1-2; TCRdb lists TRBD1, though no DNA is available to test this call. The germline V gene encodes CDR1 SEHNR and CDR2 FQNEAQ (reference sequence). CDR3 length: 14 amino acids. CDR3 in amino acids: CASQDPPRDRGYTF. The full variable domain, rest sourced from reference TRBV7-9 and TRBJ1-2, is DTGVSQNPRHKITKRGQNVTFRCDPISEHNRLYWYRQTLGQGPEFLTYFQNEAQLEKSRLLSDRFSAERPKGSFSTLEIQRTEQGDSAMYLCASQDPPRDRGYTFGSGTRLTVV.

CDR3 loop: CASSMSSGPLYEQYF. The chain is built from TRBV19 and TRBJ2-7; there is no DNA to check the TCRdb D call of TRBD1. Per the germline V gene, CDR1 is LNHDA and CDR2 is SQIVND (reference sequence). The CDR3 is 15 amino acids.

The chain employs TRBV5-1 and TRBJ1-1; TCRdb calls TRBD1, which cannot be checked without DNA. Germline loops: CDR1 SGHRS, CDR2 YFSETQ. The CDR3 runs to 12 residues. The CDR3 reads CASRTEDPEAFF.